A single sample gave rise to the 6 T cell receptor beta chains below, sequenced in a study of T cells in women clearing cervical HPV infection. Measured with immunoSEQ multiplex PCR; TCRdb has only the in-frame clones, and not every one. The listing contains under 30,000 clones. Specimen: blood buffy coat. These receptors came from a woman between 18 and 69 years old with a cervical HPV16 infection that either progressed to CIN3+ or cleared (not recorded which).

About this clone: The read terminates 3 residues before the CDR3 end, so the remaining end is supplied by the germline J gene. The J gene is TRBJ2-3, the V gene TRBV20-1, with TRBD2 matching 10 bases. Germline CDR1 and CDR2: DFQATT and SNEGSKA (reference sequence). The CDR3 loop spans 14 amino acids. V was pared by 6 bases and J by 3 bases, with 6 bases of the junction left unmatched. The covered CDR3 bases are TGCAGTGCCGCGCTAGCGGGAGAAACAGATACG. It yields the protein CSAALAGETDT. The complete CDR3 protein is CSAALAGETDTQYF.

As for this clone: The read ends 3 residues before the CDR3 terminus; that terminus is restored from the germline J gene. The chain is built from TRBV10-3 and TRBJ1-1, with 7 bases matching TRBD1. Trimming cost V 6 bases and J 0 bases; bases outside gene matches: 1. Germline CDR1 reads ENHRY; CDR2 reads SYGVKD. The CDR3 sequence is 13 residues long. The CDR3: CAIRTGMNTEAFF. The DNA read from the CDR3 is TGTGCCATCAGGACAGGGATGAACACTGAA.

Turning to this clone: The read finishes 3 residues shy of the CDR3 end, and the germline J gene is used to complete it. The chain links TRBV5-1 to TRBJ1-1; D possibly corresponds to TRBD1 (6 bases). Trimming left V 3 bases short and J 3 bases short, with 12 bases between. Per the germline V gene, CDR1 is SGHRS and CDR2 is YFSETQ. There are 14 residues in the CDR3. The CDR3 loop is CASSSTGIDTEAFF. The covered CDR3 bases are TGCGCCAGCAGCTCAACAGGGATTGACACTGAA.

About this clone: The CDR3 extends 3 residues past the end of the read, so its final part is completed from the germline J gene. The V gene is TRBV19, the J gene TRBJ1-2, with 7 bases identical to TRBD1. The CDR3 sequence is 13 residues long. Germline V gene sequence: CDR1 LNHDA, CDR2 SQIVND (reference sequence). The CDR3 reads CASSRQGSGDYTF. Partial CDR3 DNA: TGTGCCAGTAGTAGACAGGGTTCGGGGGAC.

Turning to this clone: The read terminates 3 residues ahead of where the CDR3 ends, so the germline J gene completes it. The rearrangement uses TRBV7-9 and TRBJ1-2; tentatively, D is TRBD1 (6 bases). The CDR3 contains 14 residues. V lost 5 bases to trimming and J lost 4 bases, with 14 bases between them. The germline gives CDR1 SEHNR, CDR2 FQNEAQ (reference sequence). Incomplete CDR3 DNA: TGTGCCAGCAGCCTTACAGGGAACGTCTATGGC. This translates into CASSLTGNVYG. The full CDR3 reads CASSLTGNVYGYTF.

In regard to this clone: Read coverage stops 3 residues before the CDR3 terminus; the germline J gene supplies the remainder. V usage is TRBV30 and J usage is TRBJ1-2, with 11 bases that match TRBD1. This CDR3 has 15 residues. The trim removed 1 base at V and 5 bases at J, leaving 6 bases unmatched. From germline, CDR1 is GTSNPN and CDR2 SVGIG (reference sequence). Incomplete CDR3 DNA: TGTGCCTGGAGTGGCCTGGGACAGGGGGGTTATGGC. Protein product: CAWSGLGQGGYG. The full-length CDR3 reads as CAWSGLGQGGYGYTF.